These 15 T cell receptor beta chains were sequenced from one sample in a study of blood T cells in healthy people across ages (dated by TCRdb to the mid-2010s). Library preparation employed 5' RACE. These reads were obtained on an Illumina HiSeq 2500. A second roughly 6 to 12 cycle PCR used a sample-barcoded 5' primer and a J-beta primer mix. TCRdb reprocessed the public reads (quality trimming at Q25 with fastp, clone calling with MiXCR) and kept in-frame beta chains. Duplicate CDR3 protein sequences are folded into a single record with the most common DNA and genes. The sample yields approximately 360,000 distinct CDR3 sequences; 45% to 60% were counted once. The ten largest clones capture around 53% of the sample. Sequenced input: blood. These receptors came from a man aged 55-75 years in good health.

The rearrangement links TRBV20-1 to TRBJ2-1, with a tentative D call TRBD1 (6 bases). This CDR3 contains 12 residues. The germline V and J ends were trimmed by 2 bases and 9 bases, with 11 bases remaining between them. CDR1 DFQATT and CDR2 SNEGSKA come from the germline V gene (reference sequence). The CDR3 loop reads CSARKQGSEQFF. CDR3 nucleotides: TGCAGTGCTAGAAAACAGGGAAGTGAGCAGTTCTTC.

The rearrangement joins TRBV3-1 to TRBJ2-1; the match to TRBD2 covers 12 bases. Germline V gene lookup returns CDR1 LGHDT and CDR2 YNNKEL (reference sequence). Trimming at V came to 6 bases and at J to 2 bases, leaving 5 bases not matched to a gene. This CDR3 contains 16 residues. CDR3 nucleotide sequence: TGTGCCAGCAGAGACCTAGCGGGAGGGCCCTACAATGAGCAGTTCTTC. Protein product: CASRDLAGGPYNEQFF.

V gene TRBV12-3 or TRBV12-4 combines with J gene TRBJ1-1, with D maybe TRBD1 (5 bases). This CDR3 is built from 15 residues. V lost 7 bases, J lost 0 bases, and 15 bases lay in between. The CDR3 DNA sequence: TGTGCCAGCACCAGGGCGGCAGGGATGAACACTGAAGCTTTCTTT. Its protein product is CASTRAAGMNTEAFF.

The V call is TRBV5-1, the J call TRBJ2-7; 8 bases are a match to TRBD1. Germline V CDR1 and CDR2: SGHRS, YFSETQ. This CDR3 region has 14 residues. The junction had 6 bases not matched to a gene; V was cut back by 3 bases and J by 4 bases. CDR3 loop: CASSSSGGEYEQYF. CDR3 nucleotides: TGCGCCAGCAGCTCATCAGGGGGCGAGTACGAGCAGTACTTC.

The V call is TRBV29-1, the J call TRBJ2-1; 10 positions match TRBD2. This CDR3 is 13 amino acids long. With 4 bases clipped from V and 7 bases from J, the junction kept 4 bases outside the gene matches. Germline values: CDR1 SQVTM, CDR2 ANQGSEA. CDR3 sequence (DNA): TGCAGCGTTGTTGGGACTAGCGTTAATGAGCAGTTCTTC. Translating gives CSVVGTSVNEQFF.

The genes are TRBV20-1 and TRBJ2-5; D is ambiguous. Germline CDR1 is DFQATT and CDR2 is SNEGSKA (reference sequence). The CDR3 extends over 14 amino acids. Trimming cost V 6 bases and J 5 bases, with 19 bases left between them. CDR3 DNA: TGCAGTGCACCTTCTCCTCAAGCGAGGGAGACCCAGTACTTC. This codes for CSAPSPQARETQYF.

There are a few counts of this clonotype. This sequence joins TRBV10-3 and TRBJ2-4; 7 nucleotides line up with TRBD2. The CDR3 sequence is 16 residues long. Germline V lookup: CDR1 ENHRY, CDR2 SYGVKD. V lost 0 bases, J lost 3 bases, and 5 bases stayed unmatched. Here the CDR3 DNA reads TGTGCCATCAGTGAGTCCGCGGGAGTGGGCAAAAACATTCAGTACTTC. It encodes CAISESAGVGKNIQYF.

This clonotype is a singleton in its sample. This sequence joins TRBV11-1 and TRBJ2-5, with TRBD2 matching 8 bases. V shed 3 bases and J 11 bases; nucleotides not matched to a gene: 14. There are 15 residues in the CDR3. CDR1 SGHAT and CDR2 FQDESV come from the germline V gene (reference sequence). The CDR3, as DNA: TGTGCCAGCAGCTTGGGACGAGCGGGAGTTTTTGAGCAGTACTTC. Translated, it gives CASSLGRAGVFEQYF.

Ten or more counts support this clonotype. The chain has TRBV28 and TRBJ2-3; 10 positions match TRBD2. CDR3 length: 15 amino acids. V dropped 8 bases and J dropped 2; count of bases not matched to a gene: 7. The germline V gene encodes CDR1 MDHEN and CDR2 SYDVKM. CDR3 residues: CASSVLAGITDTQYF. DNA of the CDR3: TGTGCCAGCTCTGTACTAGCGGGAATCACAGATACGCAGTATTTT.

V is TRBV20-1 and J is TRBJ1-2; D is unclear. Germline V gene sequence: CDR1 DFQATT, CDR2 SNEGSKA (reference sequence). V lost 3 bases to trimming and J lost 3 bases, with 14 bases between them. The CDR3 consists of 14 residues. CDR3 sequence: CSAREAGRDYGYTF. CDR3 DNA sequence: TGCAGTGCTAGGGAGGCCGGGAGGGACTATGGCTACACCTTC.

The chain has TRBV12-3 or TRBV12-4 and TRBJ1-6; D gene uncertain. The CDR3 runs to 15 residues. V was pared by 2 bases and J by 0 bases, with 5 bases between. The CDR3 here is CASSLFSSYNSPLHF. The CDR3 DNA is TGTGCCAGCAGTTTATTTAGCTCCTATAATTCACCCCTCCACTTT.

Comments on this clonotype: At one boundary the junction diverges from the germline segment, which might be a read error. J is TRBJ2-2 and V is TRBV18; 7 bases map to TRBD1. The CDR3 length is 16 residues. Looked up from germline, CDR1 is KGHSH and CDR2 is LQKENI. The CDR3 loop is CASSIRQGSNIGELFF. The CDR3 DNA is TGTGCCAGCTCCATCCGACAGGGAAGTAACATCGGGGAGCTGTTTTTT.

The chain carries TRBV12-3 or TRBV12-4 and TRBJ2-7, with D possibly TRBD1 on 5 matching bases. V was shortened by 3 bases and J by 1 base, with 13 bases between the two germline ends. The CDR3 length is 15 residues. In DNA, the CDR3 is TGTGCCAGCAGTTTCCAGGGCCGTATTTCCTACGAGCAGTACTTC. Translation gives CASSFQGRISYEQYF.

Concerning this clonotype: An end of the junction does not agree with germline; a read error may underlie this. The chain couples TRBV7-2 to TRBJ2-3; D gene ambiguous. Germline V gives CDR1 SGHTA, CDR2 FQGNSA. CDR3 size: 15 residues. The CDR3 nucleotides are TGTGCCAGCAGCTTCACACCAATAAGCATAGATACGCAGTATTTT. It specifies CASSFTPISIDTQYF.

This clonotype occurred a few times. The chain couples TRBV10-3 to TRBJ2-3, with no clear D. With 4 bases removed from V and 0 bases from J, the gap between germline ends came to 11 bases. The CDR3 is made up of 15 amino acids. Germline CDR1 ENHRY, CDR2 SYGVKD. CDR3 bases: TGTGCCATCAGTGCCCCGGAATATAGCACAGATACGCAGTATTTT. Translated, it gives CAISAPEYSTDTQYF.